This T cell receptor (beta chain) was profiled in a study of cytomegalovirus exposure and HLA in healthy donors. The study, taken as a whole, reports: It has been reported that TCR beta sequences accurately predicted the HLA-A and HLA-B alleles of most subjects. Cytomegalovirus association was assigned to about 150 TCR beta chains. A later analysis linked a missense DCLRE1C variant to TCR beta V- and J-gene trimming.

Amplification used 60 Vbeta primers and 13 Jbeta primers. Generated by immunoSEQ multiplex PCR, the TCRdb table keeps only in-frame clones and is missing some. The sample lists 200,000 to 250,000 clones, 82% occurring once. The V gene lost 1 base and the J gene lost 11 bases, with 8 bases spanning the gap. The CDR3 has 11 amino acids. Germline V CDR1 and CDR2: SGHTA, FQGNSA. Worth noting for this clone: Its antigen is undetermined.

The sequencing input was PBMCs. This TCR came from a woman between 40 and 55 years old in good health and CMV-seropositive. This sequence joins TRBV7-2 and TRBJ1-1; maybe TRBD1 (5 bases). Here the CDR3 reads CASSLGGRAFF. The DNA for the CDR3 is TGTGCCAGCAGCTTAGGGGGGAGGGCTTTCTTT.